This T cell receptor (beta chain) was profiled in a study of cytomegalovirus exposure and HLA in healthy donors. The PCR used 60 Vbeta and 13 Jbeta primers. Measured with immunoSEQ multiplex PCR; TCRdb has only the in-frame clones, and not every one. The data show approximately 110,000 clones, 74% seen once. The CDR3 has 16 residues. The trim removed 3 bases at V and 1 base at J, leaving 7 bases unmatched. Germline V gene sequence: CDR1 SGHNT, CDR2 YYREEE (reference sequence). The sequencing sample was made of PBMCs. This TCR derives from a man aged 50-60 years in good health and CMV-seropositive. This chain joins TRBV5-4 and TRBJ2-3, with 8 bases lining up with TRBD1. The chain's CDR3 is CASSWGTGRGTDTQYF. In nucleotides, the CDR3 is TGTGCCAGCAGCTGGGGGACAGGCAGAGGCACAGATACGCAGTATTTT.